This TCR beta chain was identified during a study of blood T cell repertoires in COVID-19. Looking at the study overall: Acute and convalescent COVID-19 samples came from the United States, Italy and Spain. Sources were T cells, B-cell-depleted T cells, or PBMCs; the material itself was cDNA or gDNA.

This CDR3 is built from 14 residues. CDR1 is SGDLS, CDR2 YYNGEE, per germline. Trimming cost V 0 bases and J 8 bases, with 11 bases left between them. Original analysis: Quantification of nucleated cells was approximated via reference gene primer amplification. Libraries were prepared by immunoSEQ multiplex PCR; TCRdb keeps only in-frame clonotypes and omits some of them. The D gene and trimming were derived from the DNA, and the V and J assignments and clone size from that table. In the table there are roughly 300,000 clones, about nine tenths of which are singletons. Enrolment of Seattle patients took place during active infection, and they were followed longitudinally.

The origin of this receptor is a woman aged 25 to 45 with COVID-19, enrolled during active disease. The chain joins TRBV9 to TRBJ2-2; weak D call: TRBD2 (5 bases). The material sequenced was peripheral blood. CDR3 sequence: CASSVGETAGELFF. The CDR3 DNA sequence: TGTGCCAGCAGCGTAGGGGAGACGGCAGGGGAGCTGTTTTTT.